The 2 T cell receptor beta chains listed next were all sequenced from one sample in a study of blood T cell repertoires in COVID-19. TCRdb keeps only in-frame clones here, not all; method: immunoSEQ multiplex PCR. The sample has approximately 300,000 clones, about nine tenths seen once. Sequencing was done on a sample of PBMCs or T cells enriched from blood (not recorded which). These receptors were collected from a man aged 55 to 70 who had recovered from COVID-19.

This clone has only one observation. This chain uses TRBV28 with TRBJ2-5; 14 bases are a match to TRBD2. The V gene's germline CDR1 is MDHEN and CDR2 SYDVKM. The CDR3 is 16 residues long. V trimming: 4 bases; J trimming: 4 bases; junction bases outside the gene matches: 5. The chain's CDR3 is CASSSPGTSGRETQYF. The DNA for the CDR3 is TGTGCCAGCAGTTCCCCCGGGACTAGCGGGAGAGAGACCCAGTACTTC.

CDR3 in amino acids: CASSLGVLLQEQFF. The CDR3 DNA sequence: TGTGCCAGCAGCTTGGGAGTTCTTCTTCAGGAGCAGTTCTTC. The chain links TRBV11-2 to TRBJ2-1; D possibly corresponds to TRBD2 (5 bases). Germline CDR1 and CDR2: SGHAT and FQNNGV. This CDR3 spans 14 amino acids. V gave up 3 bases and J gave up 10 bases, with 16 bases separating them.